This is a list of T cell receptor beta chains from one sample in a study of CD8+ T cells in alopecia areata. Repertoires were generated with immunoSEQ multiplex PCR, while TCRdb's copy carries only in-frame clones and drops some. The sample yields some 170,000 clones, around 58% seen once. The starting material was CD4+ T cells sorted from blood, obtained around week 55, from a patient treated with tofacitinib. These receptors originate from a human donor with alopecia areata. The CDR3 runs from the conserved cysteine through the conserved F or W. D genes are given only for firm matches. Rows may omit the clone size; those that give it use once, few, many or a size class.

.	TRBV7-2	.	TRBJ2-7	CASSRSRHNSYEQYF	TGTGCCAGCAGCCGAAGCCGGCACAACTCCTACGAGCAGTACTTC
few	TRBV7-8	TRBD2	TRBJ2-2	CASSKRGLAGSHGELFF	TGTGCCAGCAGCAAAAGAGGGCTAGCGGGGAGTCACGGGGAGCTGTTTTTT
.	TRBV7-9	TRBD1	TRBJ2-3	CASSYRQGGTNTQYF	TGTGCCAGCAGCTACCGACAGGGTGGGACAAATACGCAGTATTTT
.	TRBV7-2	.	TRBJ2-7	CASSLDRDGEQYF	TGTGCCAGCAGCTTAGACAGGGACGGCGAGCAGTACTTC
.	TRBV5-1	.	TRBJ2-7	CASSLLQGKYEQYF	TGCGCCAGCAGCTTGTTGCAGGGGAAATACGAGCAGTACTTC
once	TRBV11-3	TRBD1	TRBJ1-3	CATTGTDSGNTIYF	TGTGCCACCACAGGGACAGACTCTGGAAACACCATATATTTT
.	TRBV18	.	TRBJ1-3	CASSLETEAYGNTIYF	TGTGCCAGCTCTCTTGAGACGGAAGCCTATGGAAACACCATATATTTT
.	TRBV27	.	TRBJ1-5	CAPPGPGRYSNQPQHF	TGTGCCCCCCCCGGCCCAGGGAGGTATAGCAATCAGCCCCAGCATTTT
once	TRBV14	TRBD2	TRBJ2-5	CASSQEGLAGRETQYF	TGTGCCAGCAGCCAAGAGGGACTAGCGGGGAGAGAGACCCAGTACTTC
.	TRBV5-1	.	TRBJ1-6	CASSLLGDNSPLHF	TGCGCCAGCAGCTTGTTGGGGGATAATTCACCCCTCCACTTT
.	TRBV5-1	TRBD1	TRBJ2-3	CASTRGQTTDTQYF	TGCGCCAGCACACGGGGACAGACCACAGATACGCAGTATTTT
.	TRBV6-1	TRBD1	TRBJ2-2	CAKTGDTGELFF	TGTGCCAAAACAGGGGACACCGGGGAGCTGTTTTTT
.	TRBV7-8	.	TRBJ2-7	CASSLVPGRGYEQYF	TGTGCCAGCAGCTTAGTACCGGGACGGGGGTACGAGCAGTACTTC
.	TRBV10-3	TRBD2	TRBJ2-5	CAIALAGAQETQYF	TGTGCCATTGCACTAGCGGGAGCTCAAGAGACCCAGTACTTC
many	TRBV29-1	.	TRBJ1-1	CSVKPNTEAFF	TGCAGCGTTAAACCAAACACTGAAGCTTTCTTT
.	TRBV29-1	.	TRBJ1-2	CSVEDPVVGGRIYGYTF	TGCAGCGTTGAAGATCCCGTAGTAGGAGGGCGGATCTATGGCTACACCTTC
.	TRBV2	.	TRBJ1-5	CASSDQGRSNQPQHF	TGTGCCAGCAGTGACCAGGGTCGGAGCAATCAGCCCCAGCATTTT
.	TRBV29-1	TRBD1	TRBJ1-2	CSVRQGALEGYTF	TGCAGCGTGAGACAGGGGGCTCTGGAGGGCTACACCTTC
few	TRBV19	TRBD1	TRBJ1-5	CASSPRQGNSNQPQHF	TGTGCCAGTAGCCCCCGACAGGGGAATAGCAATCAGCCCCAGCATTTT
few	TRBV4-1	.	TRBJ2-7	CASSQEGTAFDEQYF	TGCGCCAGCAGCCAAGAGGGGACGGCCTTTGACGAGCAGTACTTC
.	TRBV29-1	.	TRBJ2-5	CSVTLDQETQYF	TGCAGCGTGACACTGGATCAAGAGACCCAGTACTTC
.	TRBV30	.	TRBJ1-2	CAWSKTGRDGYTF	TGTGCCTGGAGTAAAACAGGGCGAGATGGCTACACCTTC
.	TRBV29-1	.	TRBJ1-1	CSVGLQVVNTEAFF	TGCAGCGTTGGTCTTCAGGTAGTGAACACTGAAGCTTTCTTT
.	TRBV6-1	.	TRBJ2-7	CASRSADTYEQYF	TGTGCCAGCAGGTCGGCGGATACCTACGAGCAGTACTTC
once	TRBV10-3	TRBD2	TRBJ2-5	CAIRGLGAETQYF	TGTGCCATCAGAGGACTAGGGGCAGAGACCCAGTACTTC
.	TRBV29-1	.	TRBJ1-1	CSVVNKGLNTEAFF	TGCAGCGTTGTGAATAAAGGGCTGAACACTGAAGCTTTCTTT
.	TRBV5-1	TRBD2	TRBJ2-5	CASSPAASGVETQYF	TGCGCCAGCAGCCCCGCTGCTAGCGGGGTGGAGACCCAGTACTTC
.	TRBV10-2	TRBD1	TRBJ1-2	CASSESTGTGLGYTF	TGCGCCAGCAGTGAGTCCACCGGGACAGGCCTTGGCTACACCTTC
few	TRBV7-3	.	TRBJ2-1	CASSPSGGYNEQFF	TGTGCCAGCAGTCCGTCCGGGGGATACAATGAGCAGTTCTTC
few	TRBV9	TRBD1	TRBJ2-6	CASSVGIRGRGANVLTF	TGTGCCAGCAGCGTAGGGATCAGGGGGCGGGGGGCCAACGTCCTGACTTTC
.	TRBV27	TRBD1	TRBJ2-1	CASSRQGFDNEQFF	TGTGCCAGCAGTCGACAGGGGTTCGACAATGAGCAGTTCTTC
few	TRBV2	TRBD2	TRBJ2-5	CASSEALAGGQETQYF	TGTGCCAGCAGTGAAGCCCTAGCGGGGGGACAAGAGACCCAGTACTTC
few	TRBV5-4	TRBD2	TRBJ2-2	CASSLNRGGGTGELFF	TGTGCCAGCAGCTTGAACCGGGGGGGAGGCACCGGGGAGCTGTTTTTT
.	TRBV19	.	TRBJ1-2	CASSTSGYGYTF	TGTGCCAGTAGTACCTCAGGGTATGGCTACACCTTC
few	TRBV2	TRBD2	TRBJ2-3	CASGVAGVYTDTQYF	TGTGCCAGCGGGGTAGCGGGGGTCTACACAGATACGCAGTATTTT
.	TRBV15	TRBD1	TRBJ2-3	CATSRDEDRGWTDTQYF	TGTGCCACCAGCAGAGATGAAGACAGGGGCTGGACAGATACGCAGTATTTT
few	TRBV5-1	.	TRBJ2-2	CASSYEQPTGELFF	TGCGCCAGCAGCTACGAGCAGCCGACCGGGGAGCTGTTTTTT
few	TRBV6-1	TRBD2	TRBJ2-3	CASSENSGGRGDTQYF	TGTGCCAGCAGTGAAAATAGCGGGGGTCGGGGAGATACGCAGTATTTT
.	TRBV11-3	TRBD1	TRBJ2-5	CASSWGQGQLWETQYF	TGTGCCAGCAGCTGGGGACAGGGCCAACTCTGGGAGACCCAGTACTTC
.	TRBV30	.	TRBJ1-5	CAWSVTEGFNQPQHF	TGTGCCTGGAGTGTAACCGAAGGGTTTAATCAGCCCCAGCATTTT
.	TRBV30	.	TRBJ2-6	CAWSVGESGANVLTF	TGTGCCTGGAGTGTCGGGGAGTCTGGGGCCAACGTCCTGACTTTC